The next 23 T cell receptor beta chains were all read from a single sample in a study of OX40 agonist ivuxolimab in advanced cancers. Library prep was done by the immunoSEQ multiplex PCR assay. TCRdb's version of the immuneACCESS table is confined to in-frame rearrangements and falls short of the full clone set. An unresolved V gene accounts for under half of the shortfall where checked; the remainder is of unknown origin. This sample comprises tens of thousands of clones, 70% to 85% of them detected only once. The leading ten clones occupy approximately 30% of the sample. This specimen was CD4+ or CD8+ T cells sorted from blood, taken in a trial of the OX40 agonist ivuxolimab. The receptors originated from an adult with an advanced solid tumor such as melanoma, head and neck, liver or kidney cancer.

The V call is TRBV4-1, the J call TRBJ2-7; TRBD2 aligns across 11 bases. The CDR3 spans 16 residues. V lost 2 bases and J lost 0; bases outside the gene matches: 3. Germline CDR1 MGHRA, CDR2 YSYEKL. The CDR3 region has the DNA TGCGCCAGCAGCCAATCGGGACTAGCGGACTCCTACGAGCAGTACTTC. Protein sequence: CASSQSGLADSYEQYF.

The V gene is TRBV7-9, the J gene TRBJ1-1; D is possibly TRBD1 (5 bases). Trimming shortened V by 4 bases and J by 2 bases, and 11 bases separated the two germline ends. This CDR3 has 14 amino acids. Germline CDR1 reads SEHNR; CDR2 reads FQNEAQ (reference sequence). CDR3 region: CASSYVGTNTEAFF. The CDR3 coding sequence is TGTGCCAGCAGCTACGTAGGGACCAACACTGAAGCTTTCTTT.

V is TRBV5-6 and J is TRBJ2-7; D possibly corresponds to TRBD2 (6 bases). CDR3 size: 15 residues. Per the germline V gene, CDR1 is SGHDT and CDR2 is YYEEEE. Trimming pared 3 bases from V and 1 base from J, leaving 14 bases between. The CDR3 DNA reads as TGTGCCAGCAGCTCCATCGGGAGCAGATCCTACGAGCAGTACTTC. This sequence encodes CASSSIGSRSYEQYF.

The chain has TRBV5-1 and TRBJ1-2, with 9 positions matching TRBD1. Germline CDR1 reads SGHRS; CDR2 reads YFSETQ. The V segment lost 5 bases and the J segment 1 base; nucleotides outside the gene matches: 9. The length of the CDR3 is 16 residues. CDR3 nucleotide sequence: TGCGCCAGCAGACCCTATTACAGGGGGCGTAACTATGGCTACACCTTC. It is translated as CASRPYYRGRNYGYTF.

This clone was detected once. J is TRBJ2-7 and V is TRBV6-1; TRBD1 or TRBD2 may be the D gene (5 bases each). From germline, CDR1 is MNHNS and CDR2 SASEGT. This CDR3 spans 14 amino acids. The V end lost 6 bases, the J end lost 3 bases, and 15 bases lay between the germline ends. The CDR3 region is CASSVGDEGYEQYF. CDR3 nucleotides: TGTGCCAGCAGCGTGGGGGACGAAGGCTACGAGCAGTACTTC.

The chain employs TRBV28 and TRBJ2-7; possible D gene TRBD2, 6 bases. With 3 bases removed from V and 0 bases from J, the gap between germline ends came to 24 bases. Germline loops: CDR1 MDHEN, CDR2 SYDVKM. The CDR3 contains 19 residues. The CDR3 loop reads CASSFSPRSPRGSSYEQYF. Written as DNA, the CDR3 is TGTGCCAGCAGTTTCTCACCTCGCAGCCCCCGGGGGAGCTCCTACGAGCAGTACTTC.

The CDR3 DNA is TGTGCCAGCAGCTTAAGGGAGGAGACCCAGTACTTC. Translating gives CASSLREETQYF. This chain joins TRBV7-8 and TRBJ2-5; possible D gene TRBD2, 5 bases. Deletions cut 2 bases from V and 5 bases from J, with 6 bases between. The length of the CDR3 is 12 residues. From germline, CDR1 is SGHVS and CDR2 FQNEAQ.

J is TRBJ2-7 and V is TRBV2; 7 bases fit TRBD1. V lost 0 bases to trimming and J lost 5 bases; unmatched junction nucleotides: 7. Germline assignment: CDR1 SNHLY and CDR2 FYNNEI. This CDR3 spans 15 amino acids. The CDR3 nucleotides read TGTGCCAGCAGTGAAGCGGTCAGGGGGTTAGACGAGCAGTACTTC. It encodes CASSEAVRGLDEQYF.

The V gene is TRBV7-9, the J gene TRBJ2-7; 10 positions match TRBD1. CDR1 is SEHNR and CDR2 is FQNEAQ in the germline V gene (reference sequence). CDR3 length equals 15 residues. Germline trimming cut 4 bases from V and 3 bases from J; bases unmatched to any gene: 6. In nucleotides, the CDR3 is TGTGCCAGCAGCTACCCAGGGACAGGGGACTACGAGCAGTACTTC. It codes for CASSYPGTGDYEQYF.

V and J are TRBV27 and TRBJ2-5; D ambiguous. Germline V gene lookup returns CDR1 MNHEY and CDR2 SMNVEV (reference sequence). This CDR3 has 13 residues. V lost 5 bases and J lost 0, with 7 bases in between. This CDR3 is CASSTRYQETQYF. CDR3 in DNA: TGTGCCAGCAGTACGAGGTACCAAGAGACCCAGTACTTC.

J is TRBJ2-5 and V is TRBV11-3, with 14 bases fitting TRBD2. The CDR3 spans 17 residues. CDR1 is SGHNT, CDR2 YENEEA, per germline. V dropped 3 bases and J dropped 5; count of bases not matched to a gene: 8. The CDR3, as DNA: TGTGCCAGCAGCTTGCCGACTAGCGGGAGGGCCGAGGAGACCCAGTACTTC. It encodes CASSLPTSGRAEETQYF.

The chain combines TRBV7-9 with TRBJ1-2, with D unresolved. The CDR3 has 12 residues. Trimming stripped 4 bases from V and 8 bases from J, with 11 bases between. In germline, CDR1 is SEHNR, CDR2 FQNEAQ (reference sequence). CDR3 DNA: TGTGCCAGCAGCTCGGACGTGCAGGGCTACACCTTC. This encodes CASSSDVQGYTF.

This clone turned up a few times. The chain employs TRBV13 and TRBJ2-7, with D perhaps matching TRBD2 (6 bases). Trimming removed 0 bases at V and 2 bases at J, with 11 bases between. Germline V lookup: CDR1 PRHDT, CDR2 FYEKMQ (reference sequence). The CDR3 extends over 15 amino acids. The CDR3 nucleotides are TGTGCCAGCAGCTTAGGCTTCGGGAGTACCTACGAGCAGTACTTC. It specifies CASSLGFGSTYEQYF.

This sequence joins TRBV29-1 and TRBJ2-1, with D perhaps matching TRBD2 (5 bases). CDR3 size: 18 residues. V was shortened by 0 bases and J by 0 bases, with 18 bases between the two germline ends. Germline values: CDR1 SQVTM, CDR2 ANQGSEA. CDR3 in DNA: TGCAGCGTTGAAGATCCAGGCGGGTGGGGAAGCTCCTACAATGAGCAGTTCTTC. Its translation: CSVEDPGGWGSSYNEQFF.

This clone was observed a few times. The chain links TRBV29-1 to TRBJ2-2; D gene unclear. The CDR3 sequence is 13 residues long. Trimming stripped 6 bases from V and 3 bases from J, with 11 bases between. Germline lookup yields CDR1 SQVTM and CDR2 ANQGSEA. CDR3 protein: CSVSGRYTGELFF. The CDR3 bases are TGCAGCGTGTCCGGGCGGTACACCGGGGAGCTGTTTTTT.

The chain joins TRBV13 to TRBJ2-7; 11 bases match TRBD2. CDR1 and CDR2 (germline): PRHDT, FYEKMQ (reference sequence). V was pared by 5 bases and J by 2 bases, with 2 bases of the junction left unmatched. The CDR3 totals 14 residues. CDR3 protein: CASSLGLAAYEQYF. In DNA form, the CDR3 reads TGTGCCAGCAGCCTGGGACTAGCGGCCTACGAGCAGTACTTC.

The J gene is TRBJ2-7, the V gene TRBV7-8; 15 nucleotides align to TRBD2. This CDR3 has 16 residues. Losses at the gene ends were 5 bases for V and 3 bases for J; bases not matched to a gene: 5. Germline values: CDR1 SGHVS, CDR2 FQNEAQ. The CDR3 here is CASSLGLAGGVYEQYF. CDR3 nucleotide sequence: TGTGCCAGCAGCCTGGGACTAGCGGGAGGTGTCTACGAGCAGTACTTC.

The chain has TRBV6-1 and TRBJ1-1; D uncertain. The CDR3 consists of 13 residues. The germline gives CDR1 MNHNS, CDR2 SASEGT. V was clipped by 3 bases and J by 4 bases, with 9 bases between them. The CDR3 is CASSERRSTEAFF. CDR3 DNA sequence: TGTGCCAGCAGTGAGCGGCGAAGCACTGAAGCTTTCTTT.

V and J are TRBV11-2 and TRBJ2-1; TRBD1 matches 8 bases. Per germline, CDR1 SGHAT and CDR2 FQNNGV. The CDR3 totals 14 residues. The CDR3 coding sequence is TGTGCGACAGGGGCGGGACAGGTATACAATGAGCAGTTCTTC. It yields the protein CATGAGQVYNEQFF.

This chain links TRBV10-3 with TRBJ2-3; TRBD2 aligns across 9 bases. J lost 2 bases, V lost 0 bases, and 9 bases had no gene match. CDR3 length equals 18 residues. Looked up from germline, CDR1 is ENHRY and CDR2 is SYGVKD. The CDR3: CAISESARGTSFTDTQYF. CDR3 sequence (DNA): TGTGCCATCAGTGAGTCGGCTCGTGGGACTAGCTTCACAGATACGCAGTATTTT.

The chain uses TRBV27 and TRBJ1-5; D is undetermined. CDR1 is MNHEY, CDR2 SMNVEV, per germline (reference sequence). V gave up 5 bases and J gave up 8 bases, with 16 bases separating them. The length of the CDR3 is 14 residues. The CDR3, as DNA: TGTGCCAGCAGTCCCTATGTGGGTATCGAGCCCCAGCATTTT. Its translation: CASSPYVGIEPQHF.

The chain uses TRBV28 and TRBJ2-5; 13 bases align to TRBD2. The V gene's germline CDR1 is MDHEN and CDR2 SYDVKM. This CDR3 comprises 15 residues. J was trimmed by 1 base and V by 5 bases; bases with no gene match: 1. CDR3 residues: CASSRTSGSQETQYF. As DNA, the CDR3 is TGTGCCAGCAGTCGGACTAGCGGGAGCCAAGAGACCCAGTACTTC.

J is TRBJ1-1 and V is TRBV19; weak D call: TRBD1 (5 bases). V gave up 6 bases and J gave up 4 bases, with 12 bases separating them. Germline CDR1 LNHDA, CDR2 SQIVND (reference sequence). The CDR3 loop spans 13 amino acids. The CDR3 region is CASSAGRSTEAFF. The CDR3 nucleotides read TGTGCCAGTAGCGCAGGGCGTAGCACTGAAGCTTTCTTT.